These 18 T cell receptor beta chains originate from one sample sequenced in a study of cytomegalovirus exposure and HLA in healthy donors. Sequencing was performed with immunoSEQ multiplex PCR; in TCRdb, only in-frame clones are kept and a portion is missing. This table has some 240,000 clones, roughly 86% appearing once. Sequenced input: PBMCs. The source of these receptors is a woman aged 25 to 39 in good health and CMV-seropositive.

V gene TRBV28 combines with J gene TRBJ2-6; perhaps TRBD2 as D (6 bases). Germline CDR1 and CDR2: MDHEN and SYDVKM. Trimming removed 8 bases from V and 1 base from J, with 15 bases in between. The CDR3 spans 16 residues. The CDR3 protein is CASGAGRSSGANVLTF. For the CDR3, the DNA is TGTGCCAGCGGTGCGGGACGGTCATCTGGGGCCAACGTCCTGACTTTC.

The chain employs TRBV15 and TRBJ1-5; perhaps TRBD1 as D (5 bases). CDR1 and CDR2 from the germline V gene are LNHNV and YYDKDF (reference sequence). The CDR3 loop spans 18 amino acids. V was cut by 0 bases and J by 2 bases, with 17 bases left in between. As DNA, the CDR3 is TGTGCCACCAGCAGAGATCCGGTAGGGGTGGCGGGCAATCAGCCCCAGCATTTT. This gives the protein CATSRDPVGVAGNQPQHF.

V and J are TRBV11-3 and TRBJ2-7; 8 bases align to TRBD2. The germline V gene encodes CDR1 SGHNT and CDR2 YENEEA. The CDR3 loop spans 13 amino acids. V lost 6 bases and J lost 5; bases outside the gene matches: 6. The CDR3 bases are TGTGCCAGCAGGCTAGCGGGTCGAAACGAGCAGTACTTC. Translation: CASRLAGRNEQYF.

Comments on this clone: At one boundary the junction diverges from the germline segment, which might be a read error. The chain combines TRBV7-7 with TRBJ2-5; TRBD2 matches at 7 bases. The CDR3 sequence is 13 residues long. CDR1 and CDR2 (germline): SSHAT, FNYEAQ (reference sequence). The CDR3 DNA follows: TGTGCTAGCAGCCTCCGGACTAGAGAGACCCAGTACTTC. This codes for CASSLRTRETQYF.

The chain combines TRBV6-4 with TRBJ2-1, with a weak D call TRBD1 (6 bases). The CDR3 runs to 15 residues. V lost 6 bases, J lost 4 bases, and 16 bases lay in between. The germline V gene has CDR1 MRHNA and CDR2 SNTAGT. The CDR3 bases are TGTGCCAGCAGCGGGGAGCTAGGGGGATACAATGAGCAGTTCTTC. Translating it yields CASSGELGGYNEQFF.

The V gene is TRBV5-1, the J gene TRBJ2-1; 15 bases line up with TRBD2. The CDR3 is 16 residues long. Germline values: CDR1 SGHRS, CDR2 YFSETQ. V was pared by 4 bases and J by 4 bases, with 3 bases of the junction left unmatched. The CDR3 coding sequence is TGCGCCAGCAGCGGGACTAGCGGGAGGACATACAATGAGCAGTTCTTC. It yields the protein CASSGTSGRTYNEQFF.

This clone came up a few times. This chain links TRBV2 with TRBJ2-2, with no clear D. This CDR3 is 15 amino acids long. V lost 4 bases to trimming and J lost 2 bases, with 11 bases between them. Germline V gives CDR1 SNHLY, CDR2 FYNNEI. The CDR3 nucleotides are TGTGCCAGCAGTGTGGAGACGGCAAACACCGGGGAGCTGTTTTTT. This encodes CASSVETANTGELFF.

V is TRBV27 and J is TRBJ1-2; 9 positions match TRBD1. Trimming removed 5 bases from V and 6 bases from J; junction bases left unmatched: 4. This CDR3 has 13 residues. Germline V CDR1 and CDR2: MNHEY, SMNVEV (reference sequence). The CDR3 DNA reads as TGTGCCAGCAGTCCACGGACAGGGGATGGCTACACCTTC. It translates to CASSPRTGDGYTF.

Only a few counts were recorded for this clone. The V gene is TRBV25-1, the J gene TRBJ2-1, with TRBD2 matching over 13 bases. From germline, CDR1 is MGHDK and CDR2 SYGVNS. This CDR3 comprises 17 residues. The V and J ends lost 3 bases and 7 bases, in that order; junction bases with no gene match: 9. The CDR3 here is CASSDWGTSGRVNEQFF. As DNA, the CDR3 is TGTGCCAGCAGTGACTGGGGTACTAGCGGGAGGGTGAATGAGCAGTTCTTC. Together with reference TRBV25-1 and TRBJ2-1, the CDR3 gives the full variable domain: EADIYQTPRYLVIGTGKKITLECSQTMGHDKMYWYQQDPGMELHLIHYSYGVNSTEKGDLSSESTVSRIRTEHFPLTLESARPSHTSQYLCASSDWGTSGRVNEQFFGPGTRLTVL.

The sample holds one count of this clone. This sequence joins TRBV27 and TRBJ1-4; 7 bases map to TRBD1. Per the germline V gene, CDR1 is MNHEY and CDR2 is SMNVEV (reference sequence). CDR3 length: 14 amino acids. V lost 5 bases and J lost 8; bases outside the gene matches: 8. This CDR3 is CASSLTGDREKLFF. The CDR3 nucleotides read TGTGCCAGCAGTCTAACAGGGGATCGAGAAAAACTGTTTTTT.

This chain joins TRBV19 and TRBJ2-1; 9 bases match TRBD2. The trim removed 5 bases at V and 2 bases at J, leaving 7 bases unmatched. CDR3 length: 16 amino acids. Germline CDR1 and CDR2: LNHDA and SQIVND (reference sequence). The CDR3 loop reads CASSLHSGRTYNEQFF. Here the CDR3 DNA reads TGTGCCAGTAGTCTACATAGCGGGAGAACCTACAATGAGCAGTTCTTC.

The chain carries TRBV5-1 and TRBJ1-2, with TRBD1 identical over 10 bases. V trimming: 4 bases; J trimming: 4 bases; junction bases outside the gene matches: 10. Germline V gene data show CDR1 as SGHRS and CDR2 as YFSETQ. The CDR3 is 16 amino acids. DNA of the CDR3: TGCGCCAGCAGCCTGGGACAGGGGATAGGCGGCTATGGCTACACCTTC. It translates to CASSLGQGIGGYGYTF.

The chain's CDR3 is CASSPRQGRDTQYF. The CDR3 DNA reads as TGTGCCAGCAGTCCAAGACAGGGCAGAGATACGCAGTATTTT. The chain carries TRBV6-5 and TRBJ2-3, with 7 bases fitting TRBD1. Germline CDR1 and CDR2: MNHEY and SVGAGI. The CDR3 covers 14 residues. J was trimmed by 5 bases and V by 5 bases; bases with no gene match: 7.

V is TRBV7-9 and J is TRBJ2-7; the match to TRBD2 covers 12 bases. J lost 2 bases, V lost 4 bases, and 6 bases had no gene match. This CDR3 has 16 amino acids. The V gene's germline CDR1 is SEHNR and CDR2 FQNEAQ (reference sequence). The CDR3 DNA sequence: TGTGCCAGCAGCTACCCGACTAGCGGGAGTGCCTACGAGCAGTACTTC. It yields the protein CASSYPTSGSAYEQYF.

This chain connects TRBV5-1 to TRBJ2-6; the D gene is possibly TRBD2 (5 bases). The CDR3 is 22 residues long. The V gene's germline CDR1 is SGHRS and CDR2 YFSETQ. V dropped 1 base and J dropped 0 bases, with 26 bases sitting between them. CDR3 amino acids: CASSLLDGTDLLGLSGANVLTF. The CDR3 region has the DNA TGCGCCAGCAGCTTGTTGGACGGAACTGACCTACTAGGCCTCTCTGGGGCCAACGTCCTGACTTTC. Using reference TRBV5-1 and TRBJ2-6 for the parts outside the CDR3, the full variable domain is KAGVTQTPRYLIKTRGQQVTLSCSPISGHRSVSWYQQTPGQGLQFLFEYFSETQRNKGNFPGRFSGRQFSNSRSEMNVSTLELGDSALYLCASSLLDGTDLLGLSGANVLTFGAGSRLTVL.

The rearrangement uses TRBV27 and TRBJ1-5; 7 bases are shared with TRBD1. Per the germline V gene, CDR1 is MNHEY and CDR2 is SMNVEV (reference sequence). V trimming: 6 bases; J trimming: 4 bases; junction bases outside the gene matches: 9. The CDR3 extends over 15 amino acids. This CDR3 reads CASSRGTEPNQPQHF. CDR3 bases: TGTGCCAGCAGCCGCGGGACAGAACCAAATCAGCCCCAGCATTTT.

V usage is TRBV10-3 and J usage is TRBJ2-7; 10 bases agree with TRBD2. The CDR3 has 16 residues. Unmatched junction bases numbered 6, after V lost 2 bases and J lost 2 bases. Germline V gene lookup returns CDR1 ENHRY and CDR2 SYGVKD. The CDR3 region is CAISEASGSPPYEQYF. CDR3 nucleotide sequence: TGTGCCATCAGTGAGGCTAGCGGGAGTCCCCCCTACGAGCAGTACTTC.

The chain has TRBV28 and TRBJ2-5, with a tentative D call TRBD1 (6 bases). V lost 2 bases and J lost 7, with 14 bases in between. Germline CDR1 and CDR2: MDHEN and SYDVKM. The CDR3 loop spans 14 amino acids. The DNA of the CDR3 is TGTGCCAGCAGTTTAGGACTCATAGGGGGGACCCAGTACTTC. Translating it yields CASSLGLIGGTQYF.